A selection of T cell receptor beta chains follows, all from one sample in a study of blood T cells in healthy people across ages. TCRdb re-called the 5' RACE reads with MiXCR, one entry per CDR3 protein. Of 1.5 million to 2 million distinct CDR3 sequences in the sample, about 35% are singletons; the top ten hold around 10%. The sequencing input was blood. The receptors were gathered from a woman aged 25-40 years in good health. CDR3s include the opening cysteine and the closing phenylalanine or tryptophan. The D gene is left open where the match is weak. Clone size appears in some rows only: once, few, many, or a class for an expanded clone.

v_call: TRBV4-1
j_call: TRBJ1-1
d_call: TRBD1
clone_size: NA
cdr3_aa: CASSHAPGQLNTEAFF
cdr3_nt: TGCGCCAGCAGCCACGCTCCGGGACAGCTGAACACTGAAGCTTTCTTT

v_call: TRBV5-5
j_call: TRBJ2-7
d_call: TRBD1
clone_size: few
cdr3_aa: CASSLALGTGTYEQYF
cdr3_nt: TGTGCCAGCAGCTTGGCCCTCGGGACAGGGACCTACGAGCAGTACTTC

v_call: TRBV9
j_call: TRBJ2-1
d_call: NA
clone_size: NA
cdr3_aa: CASSVGQTLNEQFF
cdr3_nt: TGTGCCAGCAGCGTAGGACAGACCCTTAATGAGCAGTTCTTC

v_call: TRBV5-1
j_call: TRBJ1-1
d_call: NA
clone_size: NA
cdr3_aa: CASSLDFGRVATEAFF
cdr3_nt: TGCGCCAGCAGCTTGGATTTCGGCAGGGTGGCCACTGAAGCTTTCTTT

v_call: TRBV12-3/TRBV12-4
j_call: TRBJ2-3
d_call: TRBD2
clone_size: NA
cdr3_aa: CASSILGRGDTQYF
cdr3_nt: TGTGCCAGCAGTATCCTCGGGAGGGGAGATACGCAGTATTTT

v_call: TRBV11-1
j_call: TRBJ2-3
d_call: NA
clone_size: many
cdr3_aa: CASSLHTDTQYF
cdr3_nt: TGTGCCAGCAGCTTACACACAGATACGCAGTATTTT

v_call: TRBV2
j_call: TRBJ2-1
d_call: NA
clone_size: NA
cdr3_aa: CAGGRDYNEQFF
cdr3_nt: TGTGCCGGGGGTAGGGATTACAATGAGCAGTTCTTC

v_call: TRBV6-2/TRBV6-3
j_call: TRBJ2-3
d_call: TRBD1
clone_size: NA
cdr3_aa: CAASRGPDTQYF
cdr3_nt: TGTGCCGCGAGTAGGGGGCCAGATACGCAGTATTTT

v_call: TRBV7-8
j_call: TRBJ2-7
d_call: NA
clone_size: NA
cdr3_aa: CASLPATMEYEQYF
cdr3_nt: TGTGCCAGCCTTCCGGCGACAATGGAATACGAGCAGTACTTC

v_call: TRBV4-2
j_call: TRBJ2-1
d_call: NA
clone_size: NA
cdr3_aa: CASNGGGDWNEQFF
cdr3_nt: TGTGCCAGCAATGGAGGGGGGGATTGGAATGAGCAGTTCTTC

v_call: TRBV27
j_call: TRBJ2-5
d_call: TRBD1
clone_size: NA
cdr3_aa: CASGQGGETQYF
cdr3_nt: TGTGCCAGCGGACAGGGTGGAGAGACCCAGTACTTC

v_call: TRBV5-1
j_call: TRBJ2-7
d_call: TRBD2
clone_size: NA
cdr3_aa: CASSPWEGSVHEQYF
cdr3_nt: TGCGCCAGCAGCCCGTGGGAGGGGAGCGTCCACGAGCAGTACTTC

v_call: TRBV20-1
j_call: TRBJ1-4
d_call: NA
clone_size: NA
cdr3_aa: CSALRAGGLHQGEKLFF
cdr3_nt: TGCAGTGCGCTCCGGGCAGGCGGTCTCCACCAGGGTGAAAAACTGTTTTTT

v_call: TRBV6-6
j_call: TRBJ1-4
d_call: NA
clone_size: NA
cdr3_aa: CASSYSTGPEKLFF
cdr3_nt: TGTGCCAGCAGTTACTCGACAGGTCCTGAAAAACTGTTTTTT

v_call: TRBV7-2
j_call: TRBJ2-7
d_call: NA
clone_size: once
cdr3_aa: CASTLAGLALKYEQYF
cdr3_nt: TGTGCCAGCACCTTAGCCGGGCTAGCGCTTAAATACGAGCAGTACTTC

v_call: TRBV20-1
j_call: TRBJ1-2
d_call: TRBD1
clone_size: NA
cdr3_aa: CSATLGQGAYGYTF
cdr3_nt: TGCAGTGCTACCCTAGGGCAGGGGGCATATGGCTACACCTTC

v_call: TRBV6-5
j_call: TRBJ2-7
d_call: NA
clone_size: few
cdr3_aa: CASSQGGNSAVWQYF
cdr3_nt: TGTGCCAGCAGTCAGGGAGGCAACTCGGCGGTGTGGCAGTACTTC

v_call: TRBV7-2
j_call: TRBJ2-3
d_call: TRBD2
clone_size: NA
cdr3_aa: CASSPQRGGPYTQYF
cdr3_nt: TGTGCCAGCAGCCCACAGCGGGGGGGCCCTTATACGCAGTATTTT

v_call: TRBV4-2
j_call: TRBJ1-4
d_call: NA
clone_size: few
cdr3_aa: CASSPEYVATNEKLFF
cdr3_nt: TGTGCCAGCAGCCCCGAGTACGTTGCAACTAATGAAAAACTGTTTTTT

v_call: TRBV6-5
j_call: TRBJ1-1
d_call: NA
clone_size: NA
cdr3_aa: CASRWTRLNTEAFF
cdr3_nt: TGTGCCAGCAGGTGGACAAGGCTGAACACTGAAGCTTTCTTT

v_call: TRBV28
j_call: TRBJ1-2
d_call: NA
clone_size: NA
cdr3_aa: CASSLWGDGANYGYTF
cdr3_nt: TGTGCCAGCAGTTTATGGGGGGACGGAGCTAACTATGGCTACACCTTC

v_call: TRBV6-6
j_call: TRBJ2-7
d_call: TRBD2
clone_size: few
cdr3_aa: CASSPKTSGSIEQYF
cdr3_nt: TGTGCCAGCAGTCCCAAGACTAGCGGGAGTATCGAGCAGTACTTC

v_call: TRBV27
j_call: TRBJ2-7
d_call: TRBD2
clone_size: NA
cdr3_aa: CASSPGLAGGRYEQYF
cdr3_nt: TGTGCCAGCAGTCCTGGACTAGCGGGAGGACGCTACGAGCAGTACTTC

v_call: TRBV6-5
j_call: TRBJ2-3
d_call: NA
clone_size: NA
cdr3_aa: CASSYSRERQPGYTDTQYF
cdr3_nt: TGTGCCAGCAGTTACTCGCGAGAACGGCAGCCTGGCTACACAGATACGCAGTATTTT

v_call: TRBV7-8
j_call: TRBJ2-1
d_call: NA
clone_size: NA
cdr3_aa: CASSPRGSGNEQFF
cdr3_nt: TGTGCCAGCAGCCCCCGCGGTAGCGGCAATGAGCAGTTCTTC

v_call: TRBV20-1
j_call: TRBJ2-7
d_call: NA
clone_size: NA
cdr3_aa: CSASSVDRRTLYEQYF
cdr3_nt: TGCAGTGCTAGTTCGGTAGACAGGAGAACCCTCTACGAGCAGTACTTC